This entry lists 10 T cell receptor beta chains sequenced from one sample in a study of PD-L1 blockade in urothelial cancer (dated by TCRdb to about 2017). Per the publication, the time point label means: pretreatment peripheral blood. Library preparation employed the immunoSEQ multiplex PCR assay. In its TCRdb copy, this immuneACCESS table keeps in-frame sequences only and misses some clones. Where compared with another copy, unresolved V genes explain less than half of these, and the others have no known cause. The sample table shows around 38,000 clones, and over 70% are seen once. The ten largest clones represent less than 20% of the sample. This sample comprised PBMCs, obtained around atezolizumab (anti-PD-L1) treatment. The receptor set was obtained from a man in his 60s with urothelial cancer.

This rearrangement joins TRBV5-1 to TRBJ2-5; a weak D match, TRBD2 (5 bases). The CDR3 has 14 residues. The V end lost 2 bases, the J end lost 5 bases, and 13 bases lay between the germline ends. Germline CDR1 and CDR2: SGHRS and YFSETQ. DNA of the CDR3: TGCGCCAGCAGCTTAGCGGTCATTCGGGAGACCCAGTACTTC. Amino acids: CASSLAVIRETQYF.

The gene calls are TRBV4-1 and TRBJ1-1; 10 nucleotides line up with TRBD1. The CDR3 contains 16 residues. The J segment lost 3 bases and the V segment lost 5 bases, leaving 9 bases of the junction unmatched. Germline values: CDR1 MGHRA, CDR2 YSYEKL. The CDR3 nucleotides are TGCGCCAGCAGCTATGCCGACAGGGGGCTTGACACTGAAGCTTTCTTT. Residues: CASSYADRGLDTEAFF.

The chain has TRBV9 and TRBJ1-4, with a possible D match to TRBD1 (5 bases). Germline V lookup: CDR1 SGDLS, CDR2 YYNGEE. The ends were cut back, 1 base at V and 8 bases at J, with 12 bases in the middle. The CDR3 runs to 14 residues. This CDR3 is CASSVTGEGEKLFF. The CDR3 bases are TGTGCCAGCAGCGTAACGGGAGAGGGGGAAAAACTGTTTTTT. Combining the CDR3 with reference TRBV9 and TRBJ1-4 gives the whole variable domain DSGVTQTPKHLITATGQRVTLRCSPRSGDLSVYWYQQSLDQGLQFLIQYYNGEERAKGNILERFSAQQFPDLHSELNLSSLELGDSALYFCASSVTGEGEKLFFGSGTQLSVL.

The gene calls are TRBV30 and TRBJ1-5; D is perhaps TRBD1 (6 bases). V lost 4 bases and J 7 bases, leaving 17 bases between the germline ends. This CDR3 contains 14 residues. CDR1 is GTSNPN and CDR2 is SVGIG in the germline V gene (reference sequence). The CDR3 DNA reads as TGTGCCTGGAATACAGGGAGTGAAGGCCAGCCCCAGCATTTT. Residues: CAWNTGSEGQPQHF.

The CDR3 sequence is CASSRGLPGVNEQFF. CDR3 bases: TGTGCCAGCAGCCGGGGACTCCCTGGGGTAAATGAGCAGTTCTTC. The chain joins TRBV7-3 to TRBJ2-1; maybe TRBD2 (6 bases). V shed 5 bases and J shed 7 bases, with 18 bases lying between them. CDR1 SGHTA and CDR2 FQGTGA come from the germline V gene. The CDR3 sequence is 15 residues long.

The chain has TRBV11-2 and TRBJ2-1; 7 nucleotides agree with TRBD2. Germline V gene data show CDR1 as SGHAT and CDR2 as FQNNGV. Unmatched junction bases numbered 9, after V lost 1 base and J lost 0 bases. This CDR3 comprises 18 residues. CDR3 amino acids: CASSLVSGRASSYNEQFF. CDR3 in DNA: TGTGCCAGCAGCTTAGTAAGTGGGAGGGCCAGCTCCTACAATGAGCAGTTCTTC.

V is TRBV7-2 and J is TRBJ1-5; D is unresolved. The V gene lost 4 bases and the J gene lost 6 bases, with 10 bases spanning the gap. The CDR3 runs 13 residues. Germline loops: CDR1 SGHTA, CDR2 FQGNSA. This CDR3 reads CASSSDHSQPQHF. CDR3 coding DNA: TGTGCCAGCAGCTCAGACCACAGTCAGCCCCAGCATTTT.

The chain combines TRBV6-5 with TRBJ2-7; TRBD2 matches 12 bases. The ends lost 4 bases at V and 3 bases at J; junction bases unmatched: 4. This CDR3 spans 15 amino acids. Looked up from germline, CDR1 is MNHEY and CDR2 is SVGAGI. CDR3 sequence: CASSSGLAGSYEQYF. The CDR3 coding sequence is TGTGCCAGCAGTTCCGGACTAGCGGGGAGCTACGAGCAGTACTTC.

In DNA form, the CDR3 reads TGTGCCAGCAGCCCCCAGGGGAGTCGAACTAATGAAAAACTGTTTTTT. Its translation is CASSPQGSRTNEKLFF. The V and J genes are TRBV9 and TRBJ1-4; tentatively, D is TRBD1 (6 bases). The V end was cut by 4 bases, the J end by 1 base, with 14 bases between. CDR1 and CDR2 (germline): SGDLS, YYNGEE. The CDR3 contains 16 residues.

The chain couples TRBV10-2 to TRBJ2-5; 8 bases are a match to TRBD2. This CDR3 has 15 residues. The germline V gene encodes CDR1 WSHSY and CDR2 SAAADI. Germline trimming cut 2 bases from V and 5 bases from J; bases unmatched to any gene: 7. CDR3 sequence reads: CASSEIAGGEETQYF. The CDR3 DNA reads TGCGCCAGCAGTGAGATCGCGGGAGGTGAGGAGACCCAGTACTTC.